A single sample gave rise to the 8 T cell receptor beta chains below, sequenced in a study of T cells in Graves' hyperthyroidism and ophthalmopathy. The source material, RNA transcripts, was used to amplify TCR beta CDR3 regions. Primed by the HTBI set, a first-round RT-PCR was run on the TCR CDR3. TCRdb re-derived calls from the multiplex PCR reads in MiXCR, one entry per CDR3 protein. The sample lists a few hundred thousand distinct CDR3 sequences; 19% were seen once. Sequencing input: blood. Receptor source: a woman under 30 with Graves' hyperthyroidism.

CDR3 DNA sequence: TGTGCCAGCAGTGAGGACAGGGGTTCACCCCTCCACTTT. It translates to CASSEDRGSPLHF. The rearrangement uses TRBV2 and TRBJ1-6, with 9 nucleotides matching TRBD1. V shed 3 bases, J shed 9 bases, and the junction held 0 bases outside the gene matches. Germline V gene sequence: CDR1 SNHLY, CDR2 FYNNEI. The CDR3 loop spans 13 amino acids.

The chain joins TRBV29-1 to TRBJ2-6; TRBD1 aligns across 11 bases. CDR1 is SQVTM, CDR2 ANQGSEA, per germline. The CDR3 loop spans 15 amino acids. V trimming: 6 bases; J trimming: 2 bases; junction bases outside the gene matches: 3. DNA of the CDR3: TGCAGCGTGGTGGGACAGGGGGCTGGGGCCAACGTCCTGACTTTC. Its translation: CSVVGQGAGANVLTF. Filled out from reference TRBV29-1 and TRBJ2-6, the complete variable domain reads SAVISQKPSRDICQRGTSLTIQCQVDSQVTMMFWYRQQPGQSLTLIATANQGSEATYESGFVIDKFPISRPNLTFSTLTVSNMSPEDSSIYLCSVVGQGAGANVLTFGAGSRLTVL.

The sample holds many counts of this clonotype. The V call is TRBV5-1, the J call TRBJ2-7; D is perhaps TRBD1 or TRBD2 (5 bases each). In germline, CDR1 is SGHRS, CDR2 YFSETQ. The CDR3 loop spans 15 amino acids. Trimming left V 4 bases short and J 7 bases short, with 21 bases between. The CDR3 DNA reads TGCGCCAGCAGCACGACCGGGACGGCTTCGGGAGAGCAGTACTTC. This encodes CASSTTGTASGEQYF.

V gene TRBV12-3 or TRBV12-4 combines with J gene TRBJ1-5; D call uncertain. Trimming took off 6 bases at V and 4 bases at J, with 10 bases between the two ends. The CDR3 sequence is 13 residues long. CDR3 nucleotide sequence: TGTGCCAGCAGCATCACCTGGAATCAGCCCCAGCATTTT. It translates to CASSITWNQPQHF.

This clonotype was counted many times. The V call is TRBV3-1, the J call TRBJ2-7; D gene unclear. CDR3 length equals 12 residues. Germline V gives CDR1 LGHDT, CDR2 YNNKEL (reference sequence). Trimming cost V 5 bases and J 3 bases, with 8 bases left between them. The chain's CDR3 is CASSIGNYEQYF. The CDR3 DNA sequence: TGTGCCAGCAGCATAGGGAACTACGAGCAGTACTTC.

This clonotype was counted at least ten times. The rearrangement links TRBV7-9 to TRBJ2-7; the match to TRBD1 covers 7 bases. J gave up 1 base and V 1 base, and 4 bases lay outside the gene matches. The CDR3 has 15 amino acids. Germline V gene lookup returns CDR1 SEHNR and CDR2 FQNEAQ (reference sequence). CDR3: CASSLGTGLSYEQYF. The CDR3 DNA reads TGTGCCAGCAGCTTAGGGACAGGTTTGTCCTACGAGCAGTACTTC.

This clonotype showed up many times. The rearrangement joins TRBV29-1 to TRBJ2-7; D is undetermined. From germline, CDR1 is SQVTM and CDR2 ANQGSEA. The V end lost 6 bases, the J end lost 4 bases, and 10 bases lay between the germline ends. The CDR3 is 11 residues long. The CDR3 bases are TGCAGCGTCCGGGTCTCGTACGAGCAGTACTTC. This codes for CSVRVSYEQYF.

The J gene is TRBJ1-5, the V gene TRBV20-1; D might be TRBD1 (5 bases). This CDR3 region has 15 residues. The germline CDR1 and CDR2 sequences are DFQATT and SNEGSKA (reference sequence). Between the trimmed V and J ends, which lost 0 bases and 6 bases, there was a span of 15 bases. CDR3 residues: CSARDRTTGLQPQHF. In DNA, the CDR3 is TGCAGTGCTAGAGACCGCACCACAGGACTTCAGCCCCAGCATTTT.